This entry lists 7 T cell receptor beta chains sequenced from one sample in a study of blood T cell repertoires in COVID-19. The table came from immunoSEQ multiplex PCR; TCRdb's copy has only in-frame clones and leaves some out. The data contain 350,000 to 450,000 clones, around 86% of them singletons. Sequenced sample: PBMCs or T cells enriched from blood (not recorded which). The source of these receptors is a woman between 50 and 59 years old who had recovered from COVID-19.

This chain connects TRBV4-1 to TRBJ1-1, with 9 bases that match TRBD1. Trimming at V came to 7 bases and at J to 1 base, leaving 7 bases not matched to a gene. The germline CDR1 and CDR2 sequences are MGHRA and YSYEKL. The CDR3 totals 15 residues. CDR3 sequence reads: CASNPMDRGNTEAFF. The CDR3 DNA sequence: TGCGCCAGCAACCCTATGGACAGGGGGAACACTGAAGCTTTCTTT.

A few counts support this clone. The gene calls are TRBV7-9 and TRBJ1-2; 12 nucleotides match TRBD1. This CDR3 is 15 amino acids long. The junction had 2 bases not matched to a gene; V was cut back by 0 bases and J by 6 bases. Germline loops: CDR1 SEHNR, CDR2 FQNEAQ (reference sequence). CDR3 in DNA: TGTGCCAGCAGCTTAGCGGGGACAGGGGGCGATGGCTACACCTTC. Its translation: CASSLAGTGGDGYTF.

The J gene is TRBJ1-2, the V gene TRBV27; 8 nucleotides line up with TRBD1. Germline loops: CDR1 MNHEY, CDR2 SMNVEV (reference sequence). V shed 4 bases and J 7 bases; nucleotides not matched to a gene: 8. This CDR3 has 14 residues. CDR3 sequence: CASSSPRTGFGYTF. The CDR3 DNA is TGTGCCAGCAGTTCCCCCCGGACAGGGTTTGGCTACACCTTC.

This chain connects TRBV30 to TRBJ1-3; 7 bases are shared with TRBD1. V lost 3 bases and J lost 0; bases outside the gene matches: 8. Germline lookup yields CDR1 GTSNPN and CDR2 SVGIG (reference sequence). The CDR3 is made up of 16 amino acids. The CDR3 region is CAWRVDRRSSGNTIYF. The CDR3 coding sequence is TGTGCCTGGAGGGTGGACAGGAGAAGCTCTGGAAACACCATATATTTT.

The genes are TRBV7-2 and TRBJ2-7; D is unresolved. CDR3 size: 11 residues. CDR1 is SGHTA, CDR2 FQGNSA, per germline. V was pared by 4 bases and J by 3 bases, with 4 bases between. CDR3 in DNA: TGTGCCAGCAGCTCCGTCTACGAGCAGTACTTC. Translating it yields CASSSVYEQYF.

The chain joins TRBV7-9 to TRBJ2-4, with 11 bases matching TRBD1. Germline CDR1 is SEHNR and CDR2 is FQNEAQ (reference sequence). The CDR3 length is 13 residues. V was clipped by 5 bases and J by 15 bases; unmatched bases: 9. CDR3 DNA: TGTGCCAGCAGCACCCCGGACAGGGGGCAGCGGTACTTC. Translation: CASSTPDRGQRYF.

The chain couples TRBV20-1 to TRBJ1-2; D remains ambiguous. Germline V gene lookup returns CDR1 DFQATT and CDR2 SNEGSKA (reference sequence). The length of the CDR3 is 11 residues. Trimming stripped 4 bases from V and 3 bases from J, with 6 bases between. CDR3 coding DNA: TGCAGTGCTATCGTTGACTATGGCTACACCTTC. Translating it yields CSAIVDYGYTF.